The rows below give T cell receptor beta chains drawn from one sample of a study of blood T cell repertoires in COVID-19. Data came from immunoSEQ multiplex PCR; TCRdb stores just in-frame clones and leaves some out. The repertoire holds 120,000 or so clones, with roughly 80% as singletons. The sequencing input was peripheral blood. The receptor set was obtained from a human donor in a cohort sampled during active COVID-19. CDR3s include the opening cysteine and the closing phenylalanine or tryptophan. A D gene is named only where the DNA matches it firmly. Only some rows state a clone size, as once, few, many or a class for expanded clones.

d_gene: NA; abundance: NA; v_gene: TRBV7-3; j_gene: TRBJ2-5; CDR3aa: CASSFGSRETQYF; CDR3nt: TGTGCCAGCAGCTTCGGTAGTCGAGAGACCCAGTACTTC
d_gene: TRBD1; abundance: NA; v_gene: TRBV2; j_gene: TRBJ1-3; CDR3aa: CASSGGTADSGNTIYF; CDR3nt: TGTGCCAGCAGTGGAGGGACAGCTGACTCTGGAAACACCATATATTTT
d_gene: NA; abundance: NA; v_gene: TRBV27; j_gene: TRBJ2-2; CDR3aa: CASTSSWGRKNTGELFF; CDR3nt: TGTGCCAGCACCTCGTCCTGGGGCAGGAAGAACACCGGGGAGCTGTTTTTT
d_gene: NA; abundance: NA; v_gene: TRBV2; j_gene: TRBJ2-6; CDR3aa: CASSALRGSGANVLTF; CDR3nt: TGTGCCAGCAGTGCCCTGAGGGGGTCGGGGGCCAACGTCCTGACTTTC
d_gene: NA; abundance: NA; v_gene: TRBV6-6; j_gene: TRBJ1-1; CDR3aa: CASSYRRSQGNTEAFF; CDR3nt: TGTGCCAGCAGTTACCGTCGATCACAGGGGAACACTGAAGCTTTCTTT
d_gene: NA; abundance: NA; v_gene: TRBV3-1/TRBV3-2; j_gene: TRBJ2-1; CDR3aa: CASSQEGLDNEQFF; CDR3nt: TGTGCCAGCAGCCAAGAGGGACTTGATAATGAGCAGTTCTTC
d_gene: TRBD1; abundance: NA; v_gene: TRBV7-6; j_gene: TRBJ1-1; CDR3aa: CASSSFERTGDTEAFF; CDR3nt: TGTGCCAGCAGCTCCTTCGAACGGACAGGGGACACTGAAGCTTTCTTT
d_gene: TRBD1; abundance: NA; v_gene: TRBV5-4; j_gene: TRBJ1-2; CDR3aa: CASSLVQGAGYTF; CDR3nt: TGTGCCAGCAGCTTGGTACAGGGGGCCGGCTACACCTTC
d_gene: TRBD1; abundance: NA; v_gene: TRBV5-6; j_gene: TRBJ1-5; CDR3aa: CASSSSSTGTIQPQHF; CDR3nt: TGTGCCAGCAGCTCCAGCTCGACAGGGACCATACAGCCCCAGCATTTT
d_gene: TRBD1; abundance: NA; v_gene: TRBV18; j_gene: TRBJ2-7; CDR3aa: CASSPQPGQVVNEQYF; CDR3nt: TGTGCCAGCTCACCCCAACCGGGACAGGTCGTGAACGAGCAGTACTTC
d_gene: TRBD1; abundance: NA; v_gene: TRBV5-6; j_gene: TRBJ1-2; CDR3aa: CASSRGTGGTYGYTF; CDR3nt: TGTGCCAGCAGCAGAGGGACAGGGGGAACCTATGGCTACACCTTC
d_gene: NA; abundance: few; v_gene: TRBV28; j_gene: TRBJ1-3; CDR3aa: CASSPIGAGNTIYF; CDR3nt: TGTGCCAGCAGCCCCATCGGAGCTGGAAACACCATATATTTT
d_gene: TRBD2; abundance: NA; v_gene: TRBV7-8; j_gene: TRBJ2-7; CDR3aa: CASSWAGTKGEQYF; CDR3nt: TGTGCCAGCAGCTGGGCCGGGACTAAGGGCGAGCAGTACTTC
d_gene: TRBD1; abundance: few; v_gene: TRBV6-4; j_gene: TRBJ2-3; CDR3aa: CASSRTGEDTQYF; CDR3nt: TGTGCCAGCAGTCGGACAGGGGAAGATACGCAGTATTTT
d_gene: NA; abundance: NA; v_gene: TRBV11-2; j_gene: TRBJ1-4; CDR3aa: CASSSRVSATNEKLFF; CDR3nt: TGTGCCAGCAGCTCCAGGGTCTCAGCAACTAATGAAAAACTGTTTTTT
d_gene: TRBD1; abundance: NA; v_gene: TRBV5-1; j_gene: TRBJ2-3; CDR3aa: CASSLGTVGGPDTQYF; CDR3nt: TGCGCCAGCAGCTTAGGGACAGTGGGTGGGCCAGATACGCAGTATTTT
d_gene: TRBD1; abundance: NA; v_gene: TRBV30; j_gene: TRBJ1-2; CDR3aa: CAWSVTGTGYGYTF; CDR3nt: TGTGCCTGGAGTGTAACCGGGACAGGCTATGGCTACACCTTC
d_gene: TRBD2; abundance: NA; v_gene: TRBV3-1/TRBV3-2; j_gene: TRBJ2-7; CDR3aa: CASSLPRGEQYF; CDR3nt: TGTGCCAGCAGCCTTCCGCGGGGGGAGCAGTACTTC
d_gene: NA; abundance: NA; v_gene: TRBV7-8; j_gene: TRBJ2-1; CDR3aa: CASSINFVPPGGSNEQFF; CDR3nt: TGTGCCAGCAGCATTAATTTTGTACCTCCTGGGGGGTCCAATGAGCAGTTCTTC
d_gene: TRBD2; abundance: NA; v_gene: TRBV27; j_gene: TRBJ2-3; CDR3aa: CASSLRSGGDTQYF; CDR3nt: TGTGCCAGCAGTTTGAGATCGGGGGGGGATACGCAGTATTTT
d_gene: NA; abundance: NA; v_gene: TRBV5-1; j_gene: TRBJ1-1; CDR3aa: CASSLSGTEAFF; CDR3nt: TGCGCCAGCAGCTTGTCGGGAACTGAAGCTTTCTTT